Presented here are 23 T cell receptor beta chains from one specimen sequenced in a study of vaccination and CD4 T cells after COVID-19 (dated by TCRdb to 2021 to 2024). For these receptors, no antigen is known. Libraries came from PCR. This sample was sequenced with an Illumina iSeq 100. At the Johns Hopkins FTIC core, DNA from the cultured CD4+ T cells underwent TCR sequencing with the Oncomine TCR Beta short-read assay. TCRdb trimmed public reads at Q25 via fastp, called clones via MiXCR and kept in-frame beta chains. CDR3 protein duplicates are merged, each entry listing the most common genes and DNA. This sample gives 20,000 to 30,000 distinct CDR3 sequences in total; around 69% of them show up just once. The top ten clonotypes cover about 20% of the sample. According to the study, the label for this sample's treatment or condition signals: approximately nine-day PBMC culture with coronavirus spike peptide pools or control peptides (ViraFEST assay).

The sequencing here drew on CD4+ T cells from blood, cultured in vitro, taken after SARS-CoV-2 vaccination. The receptors stem from a human donor who received a COVID-19 vaccine.

DNA of the CDR3: TGTGCCAGCAGCTTGGACCCGAGAAATTACGAGACCCAGTACTTC. This gives the protein CASSLDPRNYETQYF. The gene calls are TRBV5-4 and TRBJ2-5; D is ambiguous. This CDR3 spans 15 amino acids. CDR1 SGHNT and CDR2 YYREEE come from the germline V gene (reference sequence). With 0 bases removed from V and 5 bases from J, the gap between germline ends came to 14 bases.

This chain links TRBV20-1 with TRBJ2-3; 7 positions agree with TRBD2. Germline lookup yields CDR1 DFQATT and CDR2 SNEGSKA (reference sequence). V lost 4 bases and J lost 3; bases outside the gene matches: 7. The CDR3 runs to 14 residues. The CDR3 here is CSATPAGQTDTQYF. The CDR3 DNA is TGCAGTGCTACACCAGCGGGGCAGACAGATACGCAGTATTTT.

This clonotype was seen a handful of times. This chain links TRBV6-1 with TRBJ1-2; 9 nucleotides match TRBD1. CDR1 and CDR2 from the germline V gene are MNHNS and SASEGT. The V and J ends lost 7 bases and 8 bases, in that order; junction bases with no gene match: 11. This CDR3 has 14 residues. The CDR3 sequence: CASTSDRGGFGYTF. CDR3 nucleotides: TGTGCCAGCACCTCGGACAGGGGAGGGTTCGGCTACACCTTC.

Comments on this clonotype: This is likely a read error, given that the CDR3 carries no conserved phenylalanine or tryptophan at its end. This rearrangement joins TRBV30 to TRBJ2-5; D not certain. V lost 0 bases and J lost 3, with 5 bases in between. Germline V lookup: CDR1 GTSNPN, CDR2 SVGIG (reference sequence). The CDR3 runs 12 residues. The DNA of the CDR3 is TGTGCCTGGAGTGTCGGCGAAGAGACCCAGTACCTC. It translates to CAWSVGEETQYL.

The rearrangement uses TRBV6-1 and TRBJ1-1; no clear D gene. V gave up 5 bases and J gave up 4 bases, with 11 bases separating them. The germline V gene encodes CDR1 MNHNS and CDR2 SASEGT. There are 13 residues in the CDR3. This CDR3 is CASSLSRRTEAFF. The CDR3, as DNA: TGTGCCAGCAGTCTATCACGGCGCACTGAAGCTTTCTTT.

This chain uses TRBV28 with TRBJ1-5; D gene uncertain. This CDR3 has 14 residues. Trimming took 3 bases from V and 4 from J, leaving 10 bases between them. Per the germline V gene, CDR1 is MDHEN and CDR2 is SYDVKM. CDR3 bases: TGTGCCAGCAGTTTGCTCAGGTCTAATCAGCCCCAGCATTTT. This codes for CASSLLRSNQPQHF. Supplemented by reference TRBV28 and TRBJ1-5, the full variable domain reads DVKVTQSSRYLVKRTGEKVFLECVQDMDHENMFWYRQDPGLGLRLIYFSYDVKMKEKGDIPEGYSVSREKKERFSLILESASTNQTSMYLCASSLLRSNQPQHFGDGTRLSIL.

The chain couples TRBV24-1 to TRBJ2-3; D possibly corresponds to TRBD1 (5 bases). V lost 3 bases and J lost 2, with 11 bases in between. From germline, CDR1 is KGHDR and CDR2 SFDVKD. This CDR3 has 15 amino acids. CDR3 sequence (DNA): TGTGCCACCAGTGATCCACAGGAATTCACAGATACGCAGTATTTT. Translated, it gives CATSDPQEFTDTQYF.

The gene calls are TRBV20-1 and TRBJ1-5; D possibly corresponds to TRBD1 (5 bases). CDR3 length: 14 amino acids. Germline-derived CDR1 and CDR2 are DFQATT and SNEGSKA (reference sequence). V lost 5 bases to trimming and J lost 3 bases, with 14 bases between them. The CDR3 DNA reads TGCAGTGCTCCCTCTAGGGGTACCAATCAGCCCCAGCATTTT. This codes for CSAPSRGTNQPQHF.

The CDR3 sequence: CASSVLGQGNTDTQYF. In DNA form, the CDR3 reads TGTGCCAGCAGCGTTCTGGGACAGGGAAACACAGATACGCAGTATTTT. The chain employs TRBV5-8 and TRBJ2-3, with 9 bases aligning to TRBD1. The CDR3 is 16 amino acids. The V and J ends lost 4 bases and 2 bases, in that order; junction bases with no gene match: 8. Germline lookup yields CDR1 SGHTS and CDR2 YDEGEE. Full variable domain (missing parts from reference TRBV5-8 and TRBJ2-3): EAGVTQSPTHLIKTRGQQATLRCSPISGHTSVYWYQQALGLGLQFLLWYDEGEERNRGNFPPRFSGRQFPNYSSELNVNALELEDSALYLCASSVLGQGNTDTQYFGPGTRLTVL.

V is TRBV5-1 and J is TRBJ1-2, with unresolved D. The CDR3 spans 14 residues. Germline V gene lookup returns CDR1 SGHRS and CDR2 YFSETQ. V was shortened by 2 bases and J by 5 bases, with 13 bases between the two germline ends. CDR3 sequence reads: CASSLGQGVYGYTF. In DNA form, the CDR3 reads TGCGCCAGCAGCTTAGGGCAAGGAGTTTATGGCTACACCTTC.

This chain links TRBV2 with TRBJ1-2, with TRBD1 as a possible D gene (6 bases). Trimming pared 6 bases from V and 8 bases from J, leaving 22 bases between. The CDR3 totals 15 residues. Germline-derived CDR1 and CDR2 are SNHLY and FYNNEI. CDR3 sequence reads: CASRNTRTASGGYTF. CDR3 sequence (DNA): TGTGCCAGCAGGAACACGAGGACAGCCTCGGGGGGCTACACCTTC.

The rearrangement uses TRBV7-9 and TRBJ1-1, with TRBD1 matching 7 bases. Germline-derived CDR1 and CDR2 are SEHNR and FQNEAQ (reference sequence). The CDR3 extends over 14 amino acids. Trimming removed 0 bases from V and 5 bases from J; junction bases left unmatched: 3. The CDR3 sequence: CASSLARGHTEAFF. CDR3 bases: TGTGCCAGCAGCTTAGCGAGGGGGCATACTGAAGCTTTCTTT.

The chain links TRBV6-6 to TRBJ1-2; D is undetermined. This CDR3 spans 15 amino acids. Trimming removed 0 bases at V and 0 bases at J, with 8 bases between. Germline lookup yields CDR1 MNHNY and CDR2 SVGAGI (reference sequence). In DNA, the CDR3 is TGTGCCAGCAGTTACTCACCACTAGCTAACTATGGCTACACCTTC. Residues: CASSYSPLANYGYTF.

The count of this clonotype is one. The rearrangement joins TRBV20-1 to TRBJ2-5; perhaps D is TRBD1 or TRBD2 (5 bases each). The CDR3 is made up of 13 amino acids. Germline V gene data show CDR1 as DFQATT and CDR2 as SNEGSKA (reference sequence). V was pared by 3 bases and J by 7 bases, with 15 bases between. This chain's CDR3 is CSASGFGTGTQYF. The CDR3 DNA follows: TGCAGTGCTAGCGGTTTCGGGACCGGGACCCAGTACTTC.

This rearrangement joins TRBV29-1 to TRBJ1-2, with 7 bases identical to TRBD1. Trimming cost V 7 bases and J 2 bases; bases outside gene matches: 13. CDR1 is SQVTM and CDR2 is ANQGSEA in the germline V gene. The CDR3 loop spans 15 amino acids. CDR3: CSADPTGPGNYGYTF. CDR3 bases: TGCAGCGCCGACCCGACAGGGCCCGGGAACTATGGCTACACCTTC.

The rearrangement links TRBV24-1 to TRBJ2-5; D call uncertain. The ends were cut back, 3 bases at V and 3 bases at J, with 13 bases in the middle. The length of the CDR3 is 15 residues. Germline values: CDR1 KGHDR, CDR2 SFDVKD. This CDR3 reads CATSDAGPFEETQYF. The CDR3 coding sequence is TGTGCCACCAGTGATGCCGGCCCTTTCGAAGAGACCCAGTACTTC.

V and J are TRBV4-1 and TRBJ1-2; unclear D gene. Germline CDR1 and CDR2: MGHRA and YSYEKL. V lost 1 base and J lost 6, with 3 bases in between. The CDR3 runs to 11 residues. The CDR3 coding sequence is TGCGCCAGCAGCCAAGGTGATGGCTACACCTTC. This sequence encodes CASSQGDGYTF.

This clonotype was counted a few times. The rearrangement joins TRBV18 to TRBJ1-2; 9 nucleotides align to TRBD1. V shed 0 bases, J shed 0 bases, and the junction held 5 bases outside the gene matches. The CDR3 has 17 amino acids. Germline V gives CDR1 KGHSH, CDR2 LQKENI. The CDR3 region is CASSPPPTGGPNYGYTF. CDR3 DNA: TGTGCCAGCTCACCACCACCGACAGGGGGTCCTAACTATGGCTACACCTTC. Variable domain in full (rest from reference TRBV18 and TRBJ1-2): NAGVMQNPRHLVRRRGQEARLRCSPMKGHSHVYWYRQLPEEGLKFMVYLQKENIIDESGMPKERFSAEFPKEGPSILRIQQVVRGDSAAYFCASSPPPTGGPNYGYTFGSGTRLTVV.

This rearrangement joins TRBV27 to TRBJ2-5; D is uncertain. The CDR3 consists of 14 residues. With 5 bases removed from V and 5 bases from J, the gap between germline ends came to 15 bases. Looked up from germline, CDR1 is MNHEY and CDR2 is SMNVEV (reference sequence). The CDR3 DNA reads TGTGCCAGCAGTCCCGGGTCCCCTCCGGAGACCCAGTACTTC. This sequence encodes CASSPGSPPETQYF.

This clonotype was observed a few times. V gene TRBV24-1 combines with J gene TRBJ1-5, with a possible D match to TRBD1 (5 bases). V was pared by 3 bases and J by 1 base, with 9 bases between. The V gene's germline CDR1 is KGHDR and CDR2 SFDVKD. The CDR3 extends over 15 amino acids. CDR3 region: CATSDPSGSNQPQHF. In DNA, the CDR3 is TGTGCCACCAGTGATCCGTCAGGGAGCAATCAGCCCCAGCATTTT.

This clonotype was seen more than once but under ten times. V usage is TRBV5-6 and J usage is TRBJ1-2, with 7 bases that match TRBD1. V lost 4 bases to trimming and J lost 3 bases; unmatched junction nucleotides: 6. Germline loops: CDR1 SGHDT, CDR2 YYEEEE. The CDR3 is 14 residues long. CDR3 residues: CASSLLRGYYGYTF. The CDR3 nucleotides read TGTGCCAGCAGCCTACTCAGGGGGTACTATGGCTACACCTTC.

The chain employs TRBV12-3 or TRBV12-4 and TRBJ2-1; 7 bases match TRBD1. This CDR3 is 16 amino acids long. Trimming took 5 bases from V and 0 from J; bases not matched to a gene: 7. Here the CDR3 reads CASSPGDRVSYNEQFF. CDR3 coding DNA: TGTGCCAGCAGTCCGGGCGACAGGGTCTCCTACAATGAGCAGTTCTTC.

CDR3 amino acids: CASSPPGARWETQYF. The DNA for the CDR3 is TGTGCCAGCAGTCCCCCAGGGGCGCGGTGGGAGACCCAGTACTTC. The chain carries TRBV12-3 or TRBV12-4 and TRBJ2-5, with a possible D match to TRBD1 (6 bases). The V end was cut by 5 bases, the J end by 5 bases, with 18 bases between. The CDR3 runs 15 residues.